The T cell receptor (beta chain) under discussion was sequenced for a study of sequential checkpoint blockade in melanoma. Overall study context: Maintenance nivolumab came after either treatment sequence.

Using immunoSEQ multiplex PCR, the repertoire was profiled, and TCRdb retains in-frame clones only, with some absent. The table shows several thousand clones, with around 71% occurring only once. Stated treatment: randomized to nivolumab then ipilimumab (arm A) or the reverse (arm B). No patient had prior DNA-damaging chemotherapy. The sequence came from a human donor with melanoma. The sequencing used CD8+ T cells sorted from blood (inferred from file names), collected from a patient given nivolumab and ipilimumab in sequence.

CDR3 sequence (DNA): TGTGCCAGTAGTCCGACCGGTCAGGACTACGAGCAGTACTTC. This encodes CASSPTGQDYEQYF. This chain connects TRBV19 to TRBJ2-7; D gene unclear. This CDR3 comprises 14 residues. V was pared by 5 bases and J by 3 bases, with 14 bases between. Germline CDR1 and CDR2: LNHDA and SQIVND (reference sequence).